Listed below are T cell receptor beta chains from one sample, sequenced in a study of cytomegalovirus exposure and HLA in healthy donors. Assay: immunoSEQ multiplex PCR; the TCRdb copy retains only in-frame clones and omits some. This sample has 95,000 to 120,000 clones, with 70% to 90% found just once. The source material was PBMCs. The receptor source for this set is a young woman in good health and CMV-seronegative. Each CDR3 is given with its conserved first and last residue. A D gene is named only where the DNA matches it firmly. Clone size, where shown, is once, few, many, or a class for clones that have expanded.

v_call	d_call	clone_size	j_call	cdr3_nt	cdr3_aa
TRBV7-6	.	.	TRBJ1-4	TGTGCCAGCAGCTTGTATATGGGGACTCCACAAGAAAAACTGTTTTTT	CASSLYMGTPQEKLFF
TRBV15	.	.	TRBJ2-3	TGTGCCACCAGCAGAGTGGCGGGCGGCGGCACAGATACGCAGTATTTT	CATSRVAGGGTDTQYF
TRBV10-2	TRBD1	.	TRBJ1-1	TGCGCCAGCAGTACGGGGGACAGGGTAACTGAAGCTTTCTTT	CASSTGDRVTEAFF
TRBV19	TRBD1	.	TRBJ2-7	TGTGCCAGTAGCGGGACAGCTAACTACTTATGGTACGAGCAGTACTTC	CASSGTANYLWYEQYF
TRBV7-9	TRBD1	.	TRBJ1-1	TGTGCCAGCAGCTCGGGGACAGGTCTGCCTGAAGCTTTCTTT	CASSSGTGLPEAFF
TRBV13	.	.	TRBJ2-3	TGTGCCAGCAGCACCCGCGGGGGCGGATTCACAGATACGCAGTATTTT	CASSTRGGGFTDTQYF
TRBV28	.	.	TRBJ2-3	TGTGCCAGCAGTTTCCCAGCGGAGGCTAGCACAGATACGCAGTATTTT	CASSFPAEASTDTQYF
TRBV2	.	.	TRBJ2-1	TGTGCCAGCAGTGAATTTGACGGGGGCTCCTACAATGAGCAGTTCTTC	CASSEFDGGSYNEQFF
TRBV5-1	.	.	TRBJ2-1	TGCGCCAGCAGCCAAAAGGGAGAGACTCACTACAATGAGCAGTTCTTC	CASSQKGETHYNEQFF
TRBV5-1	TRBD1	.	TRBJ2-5	TGCGCCAGCAGCTTGGGACAGGGGGCAGAGACCCAGTACTTC	CASSLGQGAETQYF
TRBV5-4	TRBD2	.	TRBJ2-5	TGTGCCAGCAGCTCCCTACTAGCGGGGCCCCAAGAGACCCAGTACTTC	CASSSLLAGPQETQYF
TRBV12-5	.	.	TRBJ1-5	TGTGCTAGTGGTTTGTTGGTTAGCCAGCCCCAGCATTTT	CASGLLVSQPQHF
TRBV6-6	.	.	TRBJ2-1	TGTGCCAGCAGTTACGGGCATAGCTCCTACAATGAGCAGTTCTTC	CASSYGHSSYNEQFF
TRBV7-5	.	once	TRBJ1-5	TGTGTCAAACCTGGCGGGGGCAATCAGCCCCAGCATTTT	CVKPGGGNQPQHF
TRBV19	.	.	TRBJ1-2	TGTGCCAGTAGTTCGCGGGAGAGTCGGCGAGCTAACTATGGCTACACCTTC	CASSSRESRRANYGYTF
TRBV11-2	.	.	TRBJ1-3	TGTGCCAGCAGTCCGGGTGTCAGCTCTGGAAACACCATATATTTT	CASSPGVSSGNTIYF
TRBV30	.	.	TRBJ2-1	TGTGCCTGGATGGGGACAAGGTGGAATGAGCAGTTCTTC	CAWMGTRWNEQFF
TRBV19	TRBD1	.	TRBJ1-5	TGTGCCAGTACCACTCGGACAGGGCTAGGTCAGCCCCAGCATTTT	CASTTRTGLGQPQHF
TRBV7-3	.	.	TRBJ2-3	TGTGCCAGCAGCCCGGGTGATGCTATAAGCACAGATACGCAGTATTTT	CASSPGDAISTDTQYF
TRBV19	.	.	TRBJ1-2	TGTGCCAGTGGGGACGCGGGGTATGGCTACACCTTC	CASGDAGYGYTF
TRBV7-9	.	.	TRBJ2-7	TGTGCCAGCAGCTTAGTCCAGCTCTCAGCGAATTTCTACGAGCAGTACTTC	CASSLVQLSANFYEQYF
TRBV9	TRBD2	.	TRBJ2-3	TGTGCCAGCAGCGTAGAGGGGCGAACAGCGGGGGATACGCAGTATTTT	CASSVEGRTAGDTQYF
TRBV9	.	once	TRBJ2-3	TGTGCCAGCAGCACAGGGACTACGGATACGCAGTATTTT	CASSTGTTDTQYF
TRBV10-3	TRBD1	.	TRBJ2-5	TGTGCCATCAGTGAAGGACAGGGTGGAGAGACCCAGTACTTC	CAISEGQGGETQYF
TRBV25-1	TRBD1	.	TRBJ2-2	TGTGCCACATTAGGACAGGGCCGGAACACCGGGGAGCTGTTTTTT	CATLGQGRNTGELFF
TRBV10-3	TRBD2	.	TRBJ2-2	TGTGCCATCAGTGCGTCTAGCGGGGGGGCCCGGGGGACCGGGGAGCTGTTTTTT	CAISASSGGARGTGELFF
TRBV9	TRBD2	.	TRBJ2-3	TGTGCCAGCAGTCACGGACTAGCGGAAACTACCAGCACAGATACGCAGTATTTT	CASSHGLAETTSTDTQYF
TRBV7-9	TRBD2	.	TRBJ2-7	TGTGCCAGCAGCTACACCGGGACTAGCGGCTTATACGAGCAGTACTTC	CASSYTGTSGLYEQYF
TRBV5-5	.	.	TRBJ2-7	TGTGCCAGCAGCTTGGCGCCAGGGCCCTCCTACGAGCAGTACTTC	CASSLAPGPSYEQYF
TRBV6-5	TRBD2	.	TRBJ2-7	TGTGCCAGCAGTTGGACTAGCGGGGGTTACGAGCAGTACTTC	CASSWTSGGYEQYF
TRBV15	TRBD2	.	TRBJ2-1	TGTGCCACCAGCAGAGGAGCGGGGGGGTCCTACAATGAGCAGTTCTTC	CATSRGAGGSYNEQFF
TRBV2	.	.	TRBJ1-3	TGTGCCAGCAGTTCCGCTGGGCGAAACACCATATATTTT	CASSSAGRNTIYF
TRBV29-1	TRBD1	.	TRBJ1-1	TGCAGCGTTGCTAGGGGGCTCACTGAAGCTTTCTTT	CSVARGLTEAFF
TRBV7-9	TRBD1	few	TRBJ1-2	TGTGCCAGCAGCGCGACAGGGAACTATGGCTACACCTTC	CASSATGNYGYTF
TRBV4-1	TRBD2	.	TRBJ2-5	TGCGCCAGCAGCCGGGCCGGCGGGGGGGGCCGAGAGACCCAGTACTTC	CASSRAGGGGRETQYF
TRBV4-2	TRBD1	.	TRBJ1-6	TGTGCCAGCAGCCCACCCCAGGGACAGTATAATTCACCCCTCCACTTT	CASSPPQGQYNSPLHF
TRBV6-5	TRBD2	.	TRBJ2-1	TGTGCCAGCCAGCGGGGGGACAATGAGCAGTTCTTC	CASQRGDNEQFF
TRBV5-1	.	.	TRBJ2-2	TGCGCCAGCAGCACGAAACAGGGTAACACCGGGGAGCTGTTTTTT	CASSTKQGNTGELFF
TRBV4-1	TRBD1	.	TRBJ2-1	TGCGCCAGCAGCCAAGACGCGGCGTTTTTTGGGACAGTCGAAGTCTTC	CASSQDAAFFGTVEVF
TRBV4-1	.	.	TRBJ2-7	TGCGCCAGCAGCCAAGGAGGAGGGGTCTACGAGCAGTACTTC	CASSQGGGVYEQYF
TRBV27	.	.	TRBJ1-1	TGTGCCAGCAGTTTATCCGGGTTGAACACTGAAGCTTTCTTT	CASSLSGLNTEAFF
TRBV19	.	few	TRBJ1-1	TGTGCCAGTAGGATGGGGCCACTCACTGAAGCTTTCTTT	CASRMGPLTEAFF
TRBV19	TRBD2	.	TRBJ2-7	TGTGCCAGTAGTATGTTTCAGGGAGGGGACGAGCAGTACTTC	CASSMFQGGDEQYF
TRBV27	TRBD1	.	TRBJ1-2	TGTGCCAGCAGTTCGACAGGGGGCAGCTATGGCTACACCTTC	CASSSTGGSYGYTF
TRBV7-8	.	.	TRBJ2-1	TGTGCCAGCAGCGATCCCGGACAGTACAATGAGCAGTTCTTC	CASSDPGQYNEQFF
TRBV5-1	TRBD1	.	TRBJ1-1	TGCGCCAGCAGCCCTTTCCACGGACAGGGAGAAGCTTTCTTT	CASSPFHGQGEAFF
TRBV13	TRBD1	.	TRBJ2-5	TGTGCCAGCAGCCCCCGACAGGGTGAGGTGGGAGAGACCCAGTACTTC	CASSPRQGEVGETQYF
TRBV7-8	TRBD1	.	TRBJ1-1	TGTGCCAGCAGCCAGGGCGGGGGACAGGGCGGTGAAGCTTTCTTT	CASSQGGGQGGEAFF
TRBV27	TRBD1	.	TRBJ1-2	TGTGCCAGCAGTTTGGCAGGGGGCGGTGGCGGCTACACCTTC	CASSLAGGGGGYTF
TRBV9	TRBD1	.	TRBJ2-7	TGTGCCAGCAGCGTAGCTACAGGGGGCGACGAGCAGTACTTC	CASSVATGGDEQYF
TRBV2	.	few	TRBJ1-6	TGTGCCAGCGTCTGGAGGGAGCGTTCACCCCTCCACTTT	CASVWRERSPLHF
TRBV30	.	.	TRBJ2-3	TGTGCCTGGAGGCTAGCTCTCTTCACAGATACGCAGTATTTT	CAWRLALFTDTQYF
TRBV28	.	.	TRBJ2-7	TGTGCCAGCAGTTTGAGTAGCGTCCCCTACGAGCAGTACTTC	CASSLSSVPYEQYF
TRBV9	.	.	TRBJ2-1	TGTGCCAGCAGCGTAGGGACTACCGACAATGAGCAGTTCTTC	CASSVGTTDNEQFF
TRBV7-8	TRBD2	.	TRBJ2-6	TGTGCCAGCAGCTTATTTAGCGGGGTGAACTCTGGGGCCAACGTCCTGACTTTC	CASSLFSGVNSGANVLTF